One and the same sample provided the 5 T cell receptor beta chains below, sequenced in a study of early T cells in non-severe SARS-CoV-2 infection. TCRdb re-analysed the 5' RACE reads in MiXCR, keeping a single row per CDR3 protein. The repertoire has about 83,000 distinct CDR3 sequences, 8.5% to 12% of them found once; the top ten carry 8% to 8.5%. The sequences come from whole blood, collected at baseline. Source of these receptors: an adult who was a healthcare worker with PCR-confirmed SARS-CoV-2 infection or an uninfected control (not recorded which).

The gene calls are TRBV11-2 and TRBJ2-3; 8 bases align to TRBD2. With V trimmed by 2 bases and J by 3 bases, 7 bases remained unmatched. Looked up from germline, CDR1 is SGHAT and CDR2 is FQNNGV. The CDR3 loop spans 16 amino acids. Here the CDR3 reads CASSLSDGGRTDTQYF. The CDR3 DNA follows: TGTGCCAGCAGCTTATCTGACGGCGGGAGGACAGATACGCAGTATTTT.

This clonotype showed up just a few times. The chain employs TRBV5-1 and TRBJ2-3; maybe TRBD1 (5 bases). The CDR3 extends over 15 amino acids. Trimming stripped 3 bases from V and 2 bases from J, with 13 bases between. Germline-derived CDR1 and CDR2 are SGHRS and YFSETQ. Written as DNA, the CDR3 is TGCGCCAGCAGCTCCCTTGGGGCCCCCACAGATACGCAGTATTTT. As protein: CASSSLGAPTDTQYF. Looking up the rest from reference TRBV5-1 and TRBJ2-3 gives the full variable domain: KAGVTQTPRYLIKTRGQQVTLSCSPISGHRSVSWYQQTPGQGLQFLFEYFSETQRNKGNFPGRFSGRQFSNSRSEMNVSTLELGDSALYLCASSSLGAPTDTQYFGPGTRLTVL.

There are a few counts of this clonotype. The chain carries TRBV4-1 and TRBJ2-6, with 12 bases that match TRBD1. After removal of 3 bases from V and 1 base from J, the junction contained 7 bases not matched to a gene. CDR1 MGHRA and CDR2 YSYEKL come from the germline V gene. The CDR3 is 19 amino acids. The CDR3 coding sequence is TGCGCCAGCAGCCACCGGGACAGGGGGCATCCGTCTGGGGCCAACGTCCTGACTTTC. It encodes CASSHRDRGHPSGANVLTF.

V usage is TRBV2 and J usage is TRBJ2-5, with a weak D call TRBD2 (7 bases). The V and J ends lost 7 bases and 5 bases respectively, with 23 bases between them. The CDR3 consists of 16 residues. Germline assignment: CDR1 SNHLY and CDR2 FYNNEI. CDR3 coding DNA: TGTGCCAGCAAGCCCCTCGGGGGAGGGGGTCTGGAGACCCAGTACTTC. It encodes CASKPLGGGGLETQYF.

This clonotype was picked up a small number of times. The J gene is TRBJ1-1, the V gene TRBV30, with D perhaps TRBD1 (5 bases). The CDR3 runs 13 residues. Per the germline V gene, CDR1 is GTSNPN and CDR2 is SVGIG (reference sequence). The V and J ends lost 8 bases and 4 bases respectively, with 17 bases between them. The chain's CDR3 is CALGGGWATEAFF. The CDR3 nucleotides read TGTGCCCTAGGCGGGGGATGGGCCACTGAAGCTTTCTTT.